This T cell receptor beta chain was retrieved from a study of T cell changes during pregnancy in multiple sclerosis. The data were produced by immunoSEQ multiplex PCR, yet TCRdb's version contains in-frame clones alone and is incomplete. The sample holds 33,000 or so clones; 89% are singletons and the top ten take 5% to 7.5%. This clone was seen a handful of times. With 7 bases clipped from V and 7 bases from J, the junction kept 6 bases outside the gene matches. CDR3 size: 11 residues. Germline V gene lookup returns CDR1 GTSNPN and CDR2 SVGIG (reference sequence). The V and J genes are TRBV30 and TRBJ1-1; the match to TRBD1 covers 7 bases. This sequence was found in a female donor with multiple sclerosis, enrolled in a pregnancy study. The sequencing here drew on CD8+ T cells from peripheral blood mononuclear cells, taken in the second trimester of pregnancy. The CDR3 nucleotides are TGTGCCTCTGACAGGGTTCTTGAAGCTTTCTTT. Protein: CASDRVLEAFF.